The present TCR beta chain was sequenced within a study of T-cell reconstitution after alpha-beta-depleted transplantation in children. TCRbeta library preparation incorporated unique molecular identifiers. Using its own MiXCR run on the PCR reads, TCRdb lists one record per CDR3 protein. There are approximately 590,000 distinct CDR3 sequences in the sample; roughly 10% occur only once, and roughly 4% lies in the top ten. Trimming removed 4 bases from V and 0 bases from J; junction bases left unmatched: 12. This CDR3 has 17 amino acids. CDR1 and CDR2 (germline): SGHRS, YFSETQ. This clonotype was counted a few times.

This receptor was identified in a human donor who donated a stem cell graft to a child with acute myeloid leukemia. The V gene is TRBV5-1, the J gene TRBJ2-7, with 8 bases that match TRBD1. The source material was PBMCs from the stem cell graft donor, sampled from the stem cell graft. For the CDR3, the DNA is TGCGCCAGCAGCAGACAAGGGGGGACAGGTCGCTCCTACGAGCAGTACTTC. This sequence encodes CASSRQGGTGRSYEQYF.